The 19 T cell receptor beta chains below were found in one sample sequenced in a study of T cell changes during pregnancy in multiple sclerosis. Here immunoSEQ multiplex PCR was the method, and the copy in TCRdb shows in-frame clones only, minus some. The repertoire consists of approximately 65,000 clones, with around 90% occurring once and the leading ten covering 0.6% to 0.8%. Sequenced material: CD4+ T cells from peripheral blood mononuclear cells, taken in the first trimester of pregnancy. These TCRs come from a female donor with multiple sclerosis, enrolled in a pregnancy study.

J is TRBJ1-1 and V is TRBV4-3, with D possibly being TRBD1 (5 bases). The ends were cut back, 4 bases at V and 4 bases at J, with 10 bases in the middle. Germline V CDR1 and CDR2: LGHNA, YSLEER. This CDR3 has 13 residues. The CDR3 nucleotides read TGCGCCAGCAGCCGGCGGGGCGGCACTGAAGCTTTCTTT. It yields the protein CASSRRGGTEAFF.

The sample holds one count of this clone. This chain connects TRBV14 to TRBJ2-3; tentative D call: TRBD1 (5 bases). The length of the CDR3 is 18 residues. Germline lookup yields CDR1 SGHDN and CDR2 FVKESK. The V end lost 1 base, the J end lost 2 bases, and 19 bases lay between the germline ends. The CDR3 coding sequence is TGTGCCAGCAGCCAAGTAGTGGTTACAGGTCCTGACACAGATACGCAGTATTTT. Amino acid sequence: CASSQVVVTGPDTDTQYF. Full variable domain (missing parts from reference TRBV14 and TRBJ2-3): EAGVTQFPSHSVIEKGQTVTLRCDPISGHDNLYWYRRVMGKEIKFLLHFVKESKQDESGMPNNRFLAERTGGTYSTLKVQPAELEDSGVYFCASSQVVVTGPDTDTQYFGPGTRLTVL.

This clone was counted between two and nine times. The J gene is TRBJ1-2, the V gene TRBV7-9, with unresolved D. Germline V gives CDR1 SEHNR, CDR2 FQNEAQ (reference sequence). Trimming took off 4 bases at V and 13 bases at J, with 13 bases between the two ends. CDR3 size: 11 residues. In nucleotides, the CDR3 is TGTGCCAGCAGCTCCGGTGAGCCGCCCACCTTC. Its translation: CASSSGEPPTF.

This clone has only one observation. The chain links TRBV7-9 to TRBJ1-2, with D possibly TRBD1 on 5 matching bases. Looked up from germline, CDR1 is SEHNR and CDR2 is FQNEAQ (reference sequence). V lost 3 bases and J 7 bases, leaving 15 bases between the germline ends. This CDR3 region has 14 residues. CDR3 DNA sequence: TGTGCCAGCAGCTTTTTTGCAGGGACTGGTGGCTACACCTTC. Amino acid sequence: CASSFFAGTGGYTF.

The genes are TRBV6-1 and TRBJ1-1, with 8 nucleotides matching TRBD1. Trimming cost V 4 bases and J 10 bases; bases outside gene matches: 5. Germline V gene data show CDR1 as MNHNS and CDR2 as SASEGT. The CDR3 has 12 amino acids. The CDR3 is CASSASGGIAFF. The CDR3 nucleotides are TGTGCCAGCAGTGCTTCAGGGGGCATAGCTTTCTTT.

This clone was detected only a few times. The chain is built from TRBV4-2 and TRBJ2-1; 12 nucleotides match TRBD2. The CDR3 spans 18 residues. Trimming cost V 0 bases and J 9 bases; bases outside gene matches: 12. CDR1 is LGHNA, CDR2 YNFKEQ, per germline. CDR3 sequence: CASSQERLAGVVMGEQFF. The CDR3 DNA follows: TGTGCCAGCAGCCAAGAAAGACTAGCGGGGGTCGTTATGGGTGAGCAGTTCTTC.

The V and J genes are TRBV2 and TRBJ2-7, with D tentatively TRBD2 (6 bases). Looked up from germline, CDR1 is SNHLY and CDR2 is FYNNEI. The CDR3 is made up of 12 amino acids. Trimming took off 6 bases at V and 6 bases at J, with 12 bases between the two ends. DNA for the CDR3: TGTGCCAGCAGCCAGACTAGTGGCGAGCAGTACTTC. Residues: CASSQTSGEQYF.

The CDR3 region is CAGAGAGNTEAFF. CDR3 bases: TGTGCCGGGGCGGGGGCTGGGAACACTGAAGCTTTCTTT. The chain has TRBV30 and TRBJ1-1; TRBD1 might be the D (6 bases). CDR3 length: 13 residues. The germline CDR1 and CDR2 sequences are GTSNPN and SVGIG (reference sequence). Between the trimmed V and J ends, which lost 8 bases and 1 base, there was a span of 14 bases. Together with reference TRBV30 and TRBJ1-1, the CDR3 gives the full variable domain: SQTIHQWPATLVQPVGSPLSLECTVEGTSNPNLYWYRQAAGRGLQLLFYSVGIGQISSEVPQNLSASRPQDRQFILSSKKLLLSDSGFYLCAGAGAGNTEAFFGQGTRLTVV.

The chain is built from TRBV7-2 and TRBJ1-6; D is possibly TRBD1 (6 bases). Germline loops: CDR1 SGHTA, CDR2 FQGNSA. V was clipped by 5 bases and J by 2 bases, with 16 bases between them. This CDR3 is 17 amino acids long. The CDR3 nucleotides are TGTGCCAGCAGCAAACAGGGTGGTCTACCCTATAATTCACCCCTCCACTTT. Encoded protein: CASSKQGGLPYNSPLHF.

The chain recombines TRBV27 with TRBJ1-2; D may be TRBD1 (6 bases). Trimming pared 0 bases from V and 8 bases from J, leaving 10 bases between. This CDR3 contains 13 residues. Looked up from germline, CDR1 is MNHEY and CDR2 is SMNVEV (reference sequence). The CDR3 spells CASSLSGGGGYTF. The CDR3 coding sequence is TGTGCCAGCAGTTTATCGGGGGGGGGCGGCTACACCTTC.

The chain links TRBV9 to TRBJ2-2; 10 nucleotides align to TRBD2. The CDR3 consists of 16 residues. CDR1 is SGDLS and CDR2 is YYNGEE in the germline V gene. V lost 7 bases and J lost 5; bases outside the gene matches: 11. CDR3 in amino acids: CASAPLAGGGTGELFF. In nucleotides, the CDR3 is TGTGCCAGCGCCCCTTTAGCGGGGGGAGGGACCGGGGAGCTGTTTTTT.

This chain connects TRBV18 to TRBJ1-4, with D perhaps TRBD1 (6 bases). V lost 4 bases and J 5 bases, leaving 11 bases between the germline ends. The CDR3 has 14 residues. Germline lookup yields CDR1 KGHSH and CDR2 LQKENI. The CDR3, as DNA: TGTGCCAGCTCACGGGCGCAGGGGAATGAAAAACTGTTTTTT. Its translation is CASSRAQGNEKLFF. The complete variable domain, with remaining parts taken from reference TRBV18 and TRBJ1-4, reads NAGVMQNPRHLVRRRGQEARLRCSPMKGHSHVYWYRQLPEEGLKFMVYLQKENIIDESGMPKERFSAEFPKEGPSILRIQQVVRGDSAAYFCASSRAQGNEKLFFGSGTQLSVL.

The CDR3, as DNA: TGCGCCAGCAGCCAAGATGTGCGGTTTAATGAAAAACTGTTTTTT. Translated: CASSQDVRFNEKLFF. V is TRBV4-1 and J is TRBJ1-4, with D unresolved. The CDR3 totals 15 residues. The V end lost 0 bases, the J end lost 4 bases, and 9 bases lay between the germline ends. Germline lookup yields CDR1 MGHRA and CDR2 YSYEKL.

This chain uses TRBV18 with TRBJ1-5; 7 positions match TRBD1. This CDR3 is built from 13 residues. The germline gives CDR1 KGHSH, CDR2 LQKENI. The J segment lost 5 bases and the V segment lost 2 bases, leaving 0 bases of the junction unmatched. CDR3 sequence: CASSPGQDQPQHF. DNA for the CDR3: TGTGCCAGCTCACCAGGACAGGATCAGCCCCAGCATTTT.

The rearrangement joins TRBV4-3 to TRBJ1-3; D is undetermined. V lost 6 bases and J 2 bases, leaving 14 bases between the germline ends. Germline V gene data show CDR1 as LGHNA and CDR2 as YSLEER. This CDR3 has 15 amino acids. DNA for the CDR3: TGCGCCAGCAGTATGACCCCAGGAACTGGAAACACCATATATTTT. Its protein product is CASSMTPGTGNTIYF.

The rearrangement uses TRBV5-1 and TRBJ2-7; 11 bases agree with TRBD2. CDR3 size: 15 residues. V shed 7 bases, J shed 0 bases, and the junction held 6 bases outside the gene matches. CDR1 and CDR2 (germline): SGHRS, YFSETQ. CDR3 loop: CASRLGTSGSYEQYF. CDR3 DNA sequence: TGCGCCAGCCGCCTCGGGACTAGCGGCTCCTACGAGCAGTACTTC.

The chain employs TRBV18 and TRBJ2-7, with D maybe TRBD1 (5 bases). The germline V and J ends were trimmed by 4 bases and 7 bases, with 14 bases remaining between them. Germline V gene sequence: CDR1 KGHSH, CDR2 LQKENI. This CDR3 is built from 13 residues. The CDR3: CASSRGTVEEQYF. The CDR3 DNA follows: TGTGCCAGCTCACGGGGCACTGTGGAGGAGCAGTACTTC.

The V gene is TRBV18, the J gene TRBJ2-5, with D possibly matching TRBD1 (6 bases). This CDR3 has 15 amino acids. Germline CDR1 is KGHSH and CDR2 is LQKENI. V lost 3 bases and J 2 bases, leaving 13 bases between the germline ends. The CDR3 DNA reads as TGTGCCAGCTCACCCCAGGGACATTTTCAAGAGACCCAGTACTTC. The encoded protein is CASSPQGHFQETQYF.

V usage is TRBV18 and J usage is TRBJ1-1, with TRBD1 matching 7 bases. Germline values: CDR1 KGHSH, CDR2 LQKENI. The CDR3 sequence is 14 residues long. Trimming took 1 base from V and 5 from J; bases not matched to a gene: 4. The CDR3 loop is CASSPRGQMTEAFF. CDR3 sequence (DNA): TGTGCCAGCTCACCACGGGGACAGATGACTGAAGCTTTCTTT.